One sample yielded the 26 T cell receptor beta chains listed below, sequenced in a study of blood T cell repertoires in COVID-19. Profiled with immunoSEQ multiplex PCR; TCRdb holds only in-frame clones, not every one. The table lists some 300,000 clones, roughly 91% of them singletons, with about 8.4% in the top ten. Material for sequencing was PBMCs or T cells enriched from blood (not recorded which). Receptors originate from a woman aged 25 to 45 who had recovered from COVID-19.

The gene calls are TRBV27 and TRBJ1-4; D perhaps matches TRBD1 (5 bases). This CDR3 has 17 amino acids. V was pared by 4 bases and J by 7 bases, with 22 bases between. CDR1 is MNHEY and CDR2 is SMNVEV in the germline V gene (reference sequence). The CDR3 region is CASSSLRDYREGEKLFF. The CDR3 DNA is TGTGCCAGCAGTTCGCTCAGGGATTACCGGGAGGGTGAAAAACTGTTTTTT.

The gene calls are TRBV20-1 and TRBJ2-3, with a tentative D call TRBD2 (6 bases). V was clipped by 6 bases and J by 6 bases, with 10 bases between them. Germline V gene sequence: CDR1 DFQATT, CDR2 SNEGSKA (reference sequence). This CDR3 has 11 amino acids. CDR3 sequence (DNA): TGCAGTGCGGGGGGACGCGATACGCAGTATTTT. It yields the protein CSAGGRDTQYF.

The chain combines TRBV7-2 with TRBJ1-1, with TRBD1 as a possible D gene (5 bases). Trimming removed 3 bases at V and 1 base at J, with 9 bases between. This CDR3 region has 14 residues. The V gene's germline CDR1 is SGHTA and CDR2 FQGNSA. The CDR3 spells CASSFPDRNTEAFF. CDR3 bases: TGTGCCAGCAGCTTTCCTGACAGGAACACTGAAGCTTTCTTT.

The CDR3 spells CASSLPGYEPQHF. The CDR3, as DNA: TGTGCCAGCAGCTTACCAGGGTACGAGCCCCAGCATTTT. The rearrangement joins TRBV7-2 to TRBJ1-5; a weak D match, TRBD1 (5 bases). Trimming removed 2 bases at V and 8 bases at J, with 10 bases between. Germline V gene lookup returns CDR1 SGHTA and CDR2 FQGNSA. The CDR3 extends over 13 amino acids.

The V call is TRBV9, the J call TRBJ2-5; a possible D gene is TRBD1 (6 bases). Germline CDR1 reads SGDLS; CDR2 reads YYNGEE. V lost 4 bases and J 6 bases, leaving 10 bases between the germline ends. This CDR3 comprises 12 residues. The DNA for the CDR3 is TGTGCCAGCAGCCCAGGGGCCAAGACCCAGTACTTC. This translates into CASSPGAKTQYF.

The chain links TRBV10-3 to TRBJ2-7; 9 bases line up with TRBD2. V shed 4 bases, J shed 0 bases, and the junction held 1 base outside the gene matches. Germline V CDR1 and CDR2: ENHRY, SYGVKD. The CDR3 covers 14 residues. CDR3 protein: CAISGLAVSYEQYF. Written as DNA, the CDR3 is TGTGCCATCAGTGGACTAGCGGTCTCCTACGAGCAGTACTTC.

J is TRBJ2-1 and V is TRBV7-9; no clear D. V lost 6 bases and J lost 5, with 11 bases in between. Germline V gene sequence: CDR1 SEHNR, CDR2 FQNEAQ (reference sequence). The CDR3 has 13 residues. CDR3 nucleotide sequence: TGTGCCAGCAGACCCCCTATCAACAATGAGCAGTTCTTC. Residues: CASRPPINNEQFF.

The genes are TRBV7-9 and TRBJ1-1; D not certain. This CDR3 spans 16 amino acids. V was cut by 2 bases and J by 1 base, with 14 bases left in between. The V gene's germline CDR1 is SEHNR and CDR2 FQNEAQ (reference sequence). CDR3 sequence: CASSLYGRRRNTEAFF. The CDR3 DNA is TGTGCCAGCAGCTTATATGGGAGACGGAGGAACACTGAAGCTTTCTTT.

The gene calls are TRBV4-2 and TRBJ1-3, with TRBD1 as a possible D gene (5 bases). This CDR3 comprises 17 residues. V was shortened by 0 bases and J by 0 bases, with 12 bases between the two germline ends. Germline V gene data show CDR1 as LGHNA and CDR2 as YNFKEQ. In nucleotides, the CDR3 is TGTGCCAGCAGCCAAGAGCCAGGGCGTAGCTCTGGAAACACCATATATTTT. Translation: CASSQEPGRSSGNTIYF.

V gene TRBV10-3 combines with J gene TRBJ2-7; 7 nucleotides align to TRBD2. CDR1 and CDR2 (germline): ENHRY, SYGVKD. With V trimmed by 3 bases and J by 2 bases, 10 bases remained unmatched. CDR3 length: 16 amino acids. CDR3 nucleotides: TGTGCCATCAGTGAAGGGGCTAGCGGCTTAACCTACGAGCAGTACTTC. Residues: CAISEGASGLTYEQYF.

In this sample, this clone turned up once. This chain uses TRBV5-6 with TRBJ2-5; D not resolved. Germline values: CDR1 SGHDT, CDR2 YYEEEE. V dropped 0 bases and J dropped 2 bases, with 8 bases sitting between them. The CDR3 length is 14 residues. This chain's CDR3 is CASSLVRRQETQYF. The CDR3 bases are TGTGCCAGCAGCTTGGTAAGGAGACAAGAGACCCAGTACTTC.

The rearrangement joins TRBV12-3 or TRBV12-4 to TRBJ1-2; D is possibly TRBD1 (5 bases). This CDR3 contains 12 residues. V dropped 6 bases and J dropped 4 bases, with 9 bases sitting between them. The CDR3 protein is CASSQGGYGYTF. For the CDR3, the DNA is TGTGCCAGCAGCCAGGGTGGCTATGGCTACACCTTC.

This chain's CDR3 is CAARTGHNSPLHF. The DNA for the CDR3 is TGTGCCGCCCGGACAGGACATAATTCACCCCTCCACTTT. V is TRBV10-3 and J is TRBJ1-6; the match to TRBD1 covers 7 bases. Germline CDR1 is ENHRY and CDR2 is SYGVKD. Trimming cost V 11 bases and J 5 bases; bases outside gene matches: 6. The CDR3 loop spans 13 amino acids.

The V gene is TRBV19, the J gene TRBJ1-2; D gene ambiguous. In germline, CDR1 is LNHDA, CDR2 SQIVND (reference sequence). The CDR3 covers 20 residues. V was trimmed by 6 bases and J by 0 bases, leaving 29 bases between them. The CDR3: CASRFLLNSGRKKSNYGYTF. The CDR3 nucleotides read TGTGCCAGTAGGTTCCTCTTAAACTCAGGCAGAAAAAAATCTAACTATGGCTACACCTTC.

This clone has just a few counts. The chain joins TRBV7-2 to TRBJ1-1, with TRBD1 matching over 7 bases. Losses at the gene ends were 3 bases for V and 6 bases for J; bases not matched to a gene: 7. CDR1 and CDR2 from the germline V gene are SGHTA and FQGNSA. CDR3 size: 14 residues. CDR3 DNA sequence: TGTGCCAGCAGCTTCAGACAGGGCTGGGCTGAAGCTTTCTTT. This codes for CASSFRQGWAEAFF.

The V call is TRBV2, the J call TRBJ2-1; 15 bases align to TRBD2. This CDR3 spans 13 amino acids. J lost 9 bases, V lost 10 bases, and 4 bases had no gene match. Germline CDR1 and CDR2: SNHLY and FYNNEI. The CDR3 DNA reads as TGTGCCACCTGGACTAGCGGGAGGGCTGAGCAGTTCTTC. Protein product: CATWTSGRAEQFF.

The genes are TRBV27 and TRBJ2-2; a weak D match, TRBD2 (6 bases). Per the germline V gene, CDR1 is MNHEY and CDR2 is SMNVEV (reference sequence). There are 16 residues in the CDR3. Trimming stripped 1 base from V and 0 bases from J, with 9 bases between. Here the CDR3 reads CASSLFGGPNTGELFF. The CDR3 DNA is TGTGCCAGCAGTTTATTCGGGGGACCGAACACCGGGGAGCTGTTTTTT.

This rearrangement joins TRBV4-1 to TRBJ1-3, with D uncertain. The CDR3 is 16 amino acids. Trimming removed 2 bases from V and 0 bases from J, with 11 bases in between. The germline V gene encodes CDR1 MGHRA and CDR2 YSYEKL. The CDR3 bases are TGCGCCAGCAGCCAATCGGTCACCAACTCTGGAAACACCATATATTTT. Translating it yields CASSQSVTNSGNTIYF.

V gene TRBV10-1 combines with J gene TRBJ2-7; 9 bases match TRBD2. V trimming: 5 bases; J trimming: 2 bases; junction bases outside the gene matches: 4. CDR1 and CDR2 from the germline V gene are WNHNN and SYGVQD (reference sequence). This CDR3 has 14 residues. CDR3 protein: CASSLAGETYEQYF. CDR3 coding DNA: TGCGCCAGCAGTTTAGCGGGAGAAACCTACGAGCAGTACTTC.

This chain uses TRBV18 with TRBJ2-1, with D possibly TRBD1 on 6 matching bases. Trimming left V 0 bases short and J 5 bases short, with 20 bases between. Per germline, CDR1 KGHSH and CDR2 LQKENI. The CDR3 consists of 18 residues. CDR3 protein: CASSPPNLSGQLNNEQFF. In DNA form, the CDR3 reads TGTGCCAGCTCACCACCTAATTTATCAGGACAGCTTAACAATGAGCAGTTCTTC.

This rearrangement joins TRBV18 to TRBJ2-2; TRBD2 matches at 8 bases. V gave up 2 bases and J gave up 4 bases; unmatched junction bases: 9. The V gene's germline CDR1 is KGHSH and CDR2 LQKENI. The CDR3 covers 17 residues. For the CDR3, the DNA is TGTGCCAGCTCACCATTGGCTAGGGGACTAGTCACCGGGGAGCTGTTTTTT. This gives the protein CASSPLARGLVTGELFF.

The chain links TRBV20-1 to TRBJ2-5; 8 bases align to TRBD2. V lost 3 bases to trimming and J lost 13 bases; unmatched junction nucleotides: 16. The length of the CDR3 is 14 residues. Germline CDR1 and CDR2: DFQATT and SNEGSKA (reference sequence). As DNA, the CDR3 is TGCAGTGCTAGTCGGAAGCGGGGGAGAGTTGACGGGTACTTC. The encoded protein is CSASRKRGRVDGYF.

The chain links TRBV5-5 to TRBJ2-7, with 9 bases matching TRBD1. V was clipped by 5 bases and J by 3 bases; unmatched bases: 6. Germline V CDR1 and CDR2: SGHKS, YYEKEE (reference sequence). The CDR3 runs to 14 residues. CDR3 in amino acids: CASRTPGQGYEQYF. CDR3 coding DNA: TGTGCCAGCAGGACCCCGGGACAGGGCTACGAGCAGTACTTC.

The rearrangement uses TRBV7-6 and TRBJ1-1; the D gene is possibly TRBD1 (6 bases). Trimming left V 6 bases short and J 8 bases short, with 16 bases between. The CDR3 runs to 13 residues. Germline V gene lookup returns CDR1 SGHVS and CDR2 FNYEAQ. This chain's CDR3 is CASSPNPGQEAFF. CDR3 coding DNA: TGTGCCAGCAGTCCAAACCCCGGACAGGAAGCTTTCTTT. Full variable domain (outside the CDR3, taken from reference TRBV7-6 and TRBJ1-1): GAGVSQSPRYKVTKRGQDVALRCDPISGHVSLYWYRQALGQGPEFLTYFNYEAQQDKSGLPNDRFSAERPEGSISTLTIQRTEQRDSAMYRCASSPNPGQEAFFGQGTRLTVV.

The V call is TRBV11-2, the J call TRBJ2-1; tentative D call: TRBD2 (6 bases). The CDR3 runs 15 residues. The ends were cut back, 3 bases at V and 2 bases at J, with 11 bases in the middle. Germline values: CDR1 SGHAT, CDR2 FQNNGV. The CDR3 sequence is CASSFRLGPYNEQFF. The DNA of the CDR3 is TGTGCCAGCAGCTTTAGACTAGGGCCCTACAATGAGCAGTTCTTC.

V is TRBV14 and J is TRBJ2-7, with D possibly being TRBD1 (6 bases). Germline lookup yields CDR1 SGHDN and CDR2 FVKESK. Deletions cut 4 bases from V and 6 bases from J, with 16 bases between. The CDR3 is 14 amino acids. CDR3: CASSPRTEGAEQYF. The CDR3 DNA is TGTGCCAGCAGCCCCCGGACAGAAGGGGCCGAGCAGTACTTC.